Here is one T cell receptor beta chain with its context. The germline V gene encodes CDR1 SQVTM and CDR2 ANQGSEA. The V and J ends lost 4 bases and 0 bases, in that order; junction bases with no gene match: 8. This CDR3 has 17 amino acids. The record originates from a study of T cells after yellow fever vaccination. 5'RACE template switching added a universal primer site and UMIs to TCR cDNA. From the 5' RACE reads, TCRdb called clonotypes with MiXCR, one entry per CDR3 protein. The sample shows more than 450,000 distinct CDR3 sequences, roughly a fifth of them seen only once. The sample in question was PBMCs, obtained approximately 20 days after the first yellow fever vaccination. The TCR was taken from a man between 18 and 29 years old who received the YFV17D yellow fever vaccine. The chain has TRBV29-1 and TRBJ2-2, with 10 nucleotides matching TRBD2. The CDR3 bases are TGCAGCGTTGCCACCGTAGCGGGGGGCGCGAACACCGGGGAGCTGTTTTTT. Protein sequence: CSVATVAGGANTGELFF.